One and the same sample provided the 27 T cell receptor beta chains below, sequenced in a study of blood T cell repertoires in COVID-19. Method: immunoSEQ multiplex PCR; TCRdb's copy keeps in-frame clones and lacks some. Of over 90,000 clones in the sample, roughly 80% were seen once. The sample consisted of peripheral blood. These receptors were obtained from a man older than 75 with COVID-19, enrolled during active disease.

The V and J genes are TRBV19 and TRBJ1-2; possibly TRBD1 for D (5 bases). Per the germline V gene, CDR1 is LNHDA and CDR2 is SQIVND (reference sequence). V lost 3 bases, J lost 4 bases, and 12 bases lay in between. CDR3 size: 14 residues. CDR3 loop: CASSIQRGLYGYTF. The CDR3, as DNA: TGTGCCAGTAGTATCCAGAGGGGACTCTATGGCTACACCTTC.

The chain joins TRBV6-1 to TRBJ1-2; D is unresolved. The V and J ends lost 2 bases and 2 bases respectively, with 3 bases between them. This CDR3 has 12 amino acids. Germline V gene data show CDR1 as MNHNS and CDR2 as SASEGT. As DNA, the CDR3 is TGTGCCAGCAGTGAACGGAACTATGGCTACACCTTC. Its translation is CASSERNYGYTF.

The rearrangement links TRBV7-3 to TRBJ2-6, with a weak D call TRBD2 (7 bases). Germline CDR1 SGHTA, CDR2 FQGTGA. The CDR3 runs 18 residues. V dropped 5 bases and J dropped 1 base, with 18 bases sitting between them. The CDR3 sequence is CASSHGFAGASGANVLTF. CDR3 in DNA: TGTGCCAGCAGCCACGGCTTTGCGGGGGCATCTGGGGCCAACGTCCTGACTTTC. The full variable domain, with the rest looked up from reference TRBV7-3 and TRBJ2-6, is GAGVSQTPSNKVTEKGKYVELRCDPISGHTALYWYRQSLGQGPEFLIYFQGTGAADDSGLPNDRFFAVRPEGSVSTLKIQRTERGDSAVYLCASSHGFAGASGANVLTFGAGSRLTVL.

This sequence joins TRBV19 and TRBJ1-2; D is undetermined. Between the trimmed V and J ends, which lost 11 bases and 1 base, there was a span of 23 bases. CDR1 LNHDA and CDR2 SQIVND come from the germline V gene (reference sequence). The CDR3 extends over 16 amino acids. The CDR3 coding sequence is TGTGCCGGAGCATACGTGTCTTTCCGATTTAACTATGGCTACACCTTC. The encoded protein is CAGAYVSFRFNYGYTF.

The genes are TRBV5-6 and TRBJ2-1; 10 positions agree with TRBD1. Per germline, CDR1 SGHDT and CDR2 YYEEEE. The CDR3 is 14 amino acids. Germline trimming cut 4 bases from V and 8 bases from J; bases unmatched to any gene: 6. CDR3 protein: CASSKSGTGDEQFF. The CDR3 DNA follows: TGTGCCAGCAGCAAATCCGGGACAGGGGATGAGCAGTTCTTC.

V and J are TRBV4-2 and TRBJ2-5; 15 positions match TRBD2. The CDR3 covers 16 residues. V lost 3 bases to trimming and J lost 4 bases; unmatched junction nucleotides: 3. Germline assignment: CDR1 LGHNA and CDR2 YNFKEQ. CDR3: CASSHRTSGGAETQYF. CDR3 sequence (DNA): TGTGCCAGCAGCCACAGGACTAGCGGGGGGGCAGAGACCCAGTACTTC.

This clone was recorded once. For the CDR3, the DNA is TGTGCCAGTAGTGTACGGACAGGGAGCGCTGGGACTGAAGCTTTCTTT. It encodes CASSVRTGSAGTEAFF. V and J are TRBV19 and TRBJ1-1; 8 nucleotides match TRBD1. CDR3 length: 16 residues. Trimming at V came to 5 bases and at J to 5 bases, leaving 13 bases not matched to a gene. Germline CDR1 LNHDA, CDR2 SQIVND (reference sequence). Together with reference TRBV19 and TRBJ1-1, the CDR3 gives the full variable domain: DGGITQSPKYLFRKEGQNVTLSCEQNLNHDAMYWYRQDPGQGLRLIYYSQIVNDFQKGDIAEGYSVSREKKESFPLTVTSAQKNPTAFYLCASSVRTGSAGTEAFFGQGTRLTVV.

The rearrangement joins TRBV5-6 to TRBJ2-3; TRBD2 agrees at 8 bases. The germline V gene has CDR1 SGHDT and CDR2 YYEEEE. The CDR3 totals 12 residues. J gave up 8 bases and V 3 bases, and 2 bases lay outside the gene matches. CDR3 sequence reads: CASSSAGGTQYF. The CDR3, as DNA: TGTGCCAGCAGCTCGGCGGGGGGTACGCAGTATTTT.

This chain connects TRBV5-6 to TRBJ2-3, with D possibly being TRBD2 (6 bases). The CDR3 is 14 amino acids. The germline V and J ends were trimmed by 3 bases and 6 bases, with 14 bases remaining between them. Looked up from germline, CDR1 is SGHDT and CDR2 is YYEEEE. CDR3 sequence (DNA): TGTGCCAGCAGCTGGGGGGACGGGCATGATACGCAGTATTTT. It codes for CASSWGDGHDTQYF. The whole variable domain, filled in from reference TRBV5-6 and TRBJ2-3, reads DAGVTQSPTHLIKTRGQQVTLRCSPKSGHDTVSWYQQALGQGPQFIFQYYEEEERQRGNFPDRFSGHQFPNYSSELNVNALLLGDSALYLCASSWGDGHDTQYFGPGTRLTVL.

This chain joins TRBV11-2 and TRBJ1-4; 8 nucleotides line up with TRBD1. This CDR3 is 15 amino acids long. V lost 2 bases to trimming and J lost 8 bases; unmatched junction nucleotides: 7. Per germline, CDR1 SGHAT and CDR2 FQNNGV. DNA for the CDR3: TGTGCCAGCAGCTTATCGGGGACAGGAGCAGAAAAACTGTTTTTT. Translation: CASSLSGTGAEKLFF.

The table lists this clone with a few counts. The gene calls are TRBV19 and TRBJ2-1; 7 positions match TRBD2. This CDR3 has 17 residues. Germline V gene data show CDR1 as LNHDA and CDR2 as SQIVND (reference sequence). V shed 1 base, J shed 5 bases, and the junction held 11 bases outside the gene matches. The CDR3 DNA sequence: TGTGCCAGTAGTATAGGAGGCAGGACTAGACGGGACAATGAGCAGTTCTTC. This gives the protein CASSIGGRTRRDNEQFF. Filled out from reference TRBV19 and TRBJ2-1, the complete variable domain reads DGGITQSPKYLFRKEGQNVTLSCEQNLNHDAMYWYRQDPGQGLRLIYYSQIVNDFQKGDIAEGYSVSREKKESFPLTVTSAQKNPTAFYLCASSIGGRTRRDNEQFFGPGTRLTVL.

This clone was counted once. The chain employs TRBV5-1 and TRBJ2-5; 14 positions match TRBD2. The CDR3 contains 17 residues. With 4 bases clipped from V and 2 bases from J, the junction kept 7 bases outside the gene matches. Germline V gene lookup returns CDR1 SGHRS and CDR2 YFSETQ. CDR3 in amino acids: CASSLGLAGARQETQYF. The CDR3 region has the DNA TGCGCCAGCAGCCTGGGACTAGCGGGGGCCAGACAAGAGACCCAGTACTTC.

The gene calls are TRBV14 and TRBJ2-1; a possible D gene is TRBD2 (6 bases). The CDR3 sequence is 15 residues long. V shed 2 bases and J shed 2 bases, with 10 bases lying between them. CDR1 SGHDN and CDR2 FVKESK come from the germline V gene. The CDR3 sequence is CASSQRRTTYNEQFF. Written as DNA, the CDR3 is TGTGCCAGCAGCCAAAGGAGGACTACCTACAATGAGCAGTTCTTC.

This rearrangement joins TRBV5-1 to TRBJ1-6; a weak D match, TRBD1 (5 bases). Germline V gene lookup returns CDR1 SGHRS and CDR2 YFSETQ. CDR3 size: 14 residues. V dropped 4 bases and J dropped 6 bases, with 11 bases sitting between them. CDR3 in amino acids: CASSTTQGNSPLHF. In DNA, the CDR3 is TGCGCCAGCAGCACCACCCAGGGTAATTCACCCCTCCACTTT.

The chain uses TRBV3-1 (or the pseudogene TRBV3-2) and TRBJ1-4; D possibly corresponds to TRBD1 (5 bases). The CDR3 runs 14 residues. The germline V gene has CDR1 LGHDT and CDR2 YNNKEL (reference sequence). V lost 4 bases, J lost 8 bases, and 14 bases lay in between. Here the CDR3 reads CASSRTFRGEKLFF. The CDR3 DNA follows: TGTGCCAGCAGCCGGACCTTTAGGGGCGAAAAACTGTTTTTT.

The gene calls are TRBV9 and TRBJ2-3, with 10 bases fitting TRBD2. Trimming cost V 5 bases and J 4 bases; bases outside gene matches: 10. The CDR3 length is 16 residues. Looked up from germline, CDR1 is SGDLS and CDR2 is YYNGEE. CDR3 loop: CASRESSGSTPDTQYF. CDR3 coding DNA: TGTGCCAGCAGGGAATCTAGCGGGAGTACGCCAGATACGCAGTATTTT.

The CDR3 nucleotides read TGTGCCAGCAGTTCAACCAGGGGCCGGTTCCTCTATGGCTACACCTTC. Its protein is CASSSTRGRFLYGYTF. The chain links TRBV27 to TRBJ1-2; a weak D match, TRBD1 (6 bases). The CDR3 extends over 16 amino acids. With 4 bases removed from V and 4 bases from J, the gap between germline ends came to 19 bases. CDR1 is MNHEY and CDR2 is SMNVEV in the germline V gene (reference sequence).

This rearrangement joins TRBV5-1 to TRBJ1-1, with 8 bases that match TRBD1. With 6 bases clipped from V and 4 bases from J, the junction kept 5 bases outside the gene matches. Germline CDR1 is SGHRS and CDR2 is YFSETQ. The CDR3 runs to 13 residues. The CDR3 nucleotides are TGCGCCAGCACCCCCACAGGGGGCACTGAAGCTTTCTTT. Residues: CASTPTGGTEAFF. Combining the CDR3 with reference TRBV5-1 and TRBJ1-1 gives the whole variable domain KAGVTQTPRYLIKTRGQQVTLSCSPISGHRSVSWYQQTPGQGLQFLFEYFSETQRNKGNFPGRFSGRQFSNSRSEMNVSTLELGDSALYLCASTPTGGTEAFFGQGTRLTVV.

The chain employs TRBV5-1 and TRBJ1-2; possible D gene TRBD1, 6 bases. CDR3 size: 14 residues. In germline, CDR1 is SGHRS, CDR2 YFSETQ. Trimming removed 2 bases from V and 6 bases from J, with 14 bases in between. In DNA, the CDR3 is TGCGCCAGCAGCTTACAGGGTCCAAAGGATGGCTACACCTTC. Encoded protein: CASSLQGPKDGYTF.

This clone was picked up a small number of times. The chain combines TRBV29-1 with TRBJ1-5; D call uncertain. The CDR3 length is 13 residues. Germline V CDR1 and CDR2: SQVTM, ANQGSEA. With 1 base removed from V and 10 bases from J, the gap between germline ends came to 14 bases. CDR3 residues: CSVEGQSGEPQHF. CDR3 nucleotides: TGCAGCGTTGAAGGGCAGTCAGGCGAACCCCAGCATTTT.

The gene calls are TRBV5-1 and TRBJ1-4; D gene uncertain. The CDR3 is made up of 15 amino acids. The V gene lost 0 bases and the J gene lost 0 bases, with 6 bases spanning the gap. Per the germline V gene, CDR1 is SGHRS and CDR2 is YFSETQ. The CDR3 loop reads CASSLAPATNEKLFF. The CDR3 DNA reads as TGCGCCAGCAGCTTGGCCCCTGCAACTAATGAAAAACTGTTTTTT.

The chain links TRBV27 to TRBJ1-4; 7 nucleotides match TRBD1. CDR1 is MNHEY, CDR2 SMNVEV, per germline (reference sequence). The V gene end was trimmed by 4 bases and the J gene end by 2 bases; junction bases not matched to a gene: 16. CDR3 length: 19 residues. CDR3 DNA: TGTGCCAGCAGTTCGTACAGGAGGGCAGGGGGGTCCACTAATGAAAAACTGTTTTTT. Protein product: CASSSYRRAGGSTNEKLFF.

The chain has TRBV5-4 and TRBJ2-1; TRBD2 is a possible D gene (5 bases). The CDR3 is 12 amino acids. Germline assignment: CDR1 SGHNT and CDR2 YYREEE (reference sequence). Trimming took off 3 bases at V and 7 bases at J, with 8 bases between the two ends. CDR3 sequence reads: CASSSGGNEQFF. DNA for the CDR3: TGTGCCAGCAGCTCCGGCGGGAATGAGCAGTTCTTC.

The sample holds a few counts of this clone. This rearrangement joins TRBV7-2 to TRBJ1-2, with D hard to call. CDR3 length: 15 residues. The V and J ends lost 1 base and 0 bases respectively, with 9 bases between them. Germline V gene lookup returns CDR1 SGHTA and CDR2 FQGNSA. The CDR3 here is CASSLVGVPNYGYTF. CDR3 DNA: TGTGCCAGCAGCTTAGTGGGAGTACCTAACTATGGCTACACCTTC.

This chain links TRBV7-2 with TRBJ2-7; maybe TRBD1 (5 bases). The CDR3 spans 14 residues. Trimming left V 1 base short and J 4 bases short, with 11 bases between. Germline loops: CDR1 SGHTA, CDR2 FQGNSA. Written as DNA, the CDR3 is TGTGCCAGCAGCTTAGTAGGGGCTTGGTACGAGCAGTACTTC. This encodes CASSLVGAWYEQYF.

The V call is TRBV5-6, the J call TRBJ1-2, with 10 positions matching TRBD1. V dropped 2 bases and J dropped 1; count of bases not matched to a gene: 8. This CDR3 has 17 residues. Germline lookup yields CDR1 SGHDT and CDR2 YYEEEE. CDR3 sequence (DNA): TGTGCCAGCAGCTTCTCGGGACAGGGGAGGAGTAACTATGGCTACACCTTC. This codes for CASSFSGQGRSNYGYTF. Complete variable domain (other parts from reference TRBV5-6 and TRBJ1-2): DAGVTQSPTHLIKTRGQQVTLRCSPKSGHDTVSWYQQALGQGPQFIFQYYEEEERQRGNFPDRFSGHQFPNYSSELNVNALLLGDSALYLCASSFSGQGRSNYGYTFGSGTRLTVV.

The chain carries TRBV10-3 and TRBJ1-6, with D possibly TRBD1 on 6 matching bases. There are 15 residues in the CDR3. Germline loops: CDR1 ENHRY, CDR2 SYGVKD. V shed 0 bases and J shed 6 bases, with 9 bases lying between them. The CDR3 loop reads CAISESGQSNSPLHF. Written as DNA, the CDR3 is TGTGCCATCAGTGAGTCTGGACAGAGTAATTCACCCCTCCACTTT.